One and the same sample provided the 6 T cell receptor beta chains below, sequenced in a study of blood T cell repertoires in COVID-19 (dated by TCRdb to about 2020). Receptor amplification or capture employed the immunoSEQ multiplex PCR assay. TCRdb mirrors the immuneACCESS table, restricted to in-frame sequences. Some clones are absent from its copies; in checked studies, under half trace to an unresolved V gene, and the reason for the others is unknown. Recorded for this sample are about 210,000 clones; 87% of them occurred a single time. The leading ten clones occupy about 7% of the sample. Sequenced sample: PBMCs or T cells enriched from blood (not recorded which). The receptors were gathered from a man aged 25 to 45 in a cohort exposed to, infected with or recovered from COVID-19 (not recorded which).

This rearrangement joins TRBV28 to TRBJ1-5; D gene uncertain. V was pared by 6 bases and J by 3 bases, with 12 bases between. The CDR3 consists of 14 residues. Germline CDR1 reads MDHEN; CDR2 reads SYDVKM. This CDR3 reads CASRVGLPNQPQHF. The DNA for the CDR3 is TGTGCCAGCAGGGTTGGCCTTCCCAATCAGCCCCAGCATTTT.

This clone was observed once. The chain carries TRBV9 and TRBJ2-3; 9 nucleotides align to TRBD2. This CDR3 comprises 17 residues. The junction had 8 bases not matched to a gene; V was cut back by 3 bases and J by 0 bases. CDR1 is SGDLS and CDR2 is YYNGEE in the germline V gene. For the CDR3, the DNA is TGTGCCAGCAGCGCCCGTGGGGCGGGAGGGAGCACAGATACGCAGTATTTT. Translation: CASSARGAGGSTDTQYF.

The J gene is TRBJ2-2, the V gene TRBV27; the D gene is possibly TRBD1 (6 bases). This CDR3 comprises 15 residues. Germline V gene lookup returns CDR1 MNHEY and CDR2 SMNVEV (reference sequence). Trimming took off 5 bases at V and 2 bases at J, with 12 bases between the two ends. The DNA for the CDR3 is TGTGCCAGCAGTCTCGGGACACTCAACACCGGGGAGCTGTTTTTT. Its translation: CASSLGTLNTGELFF.

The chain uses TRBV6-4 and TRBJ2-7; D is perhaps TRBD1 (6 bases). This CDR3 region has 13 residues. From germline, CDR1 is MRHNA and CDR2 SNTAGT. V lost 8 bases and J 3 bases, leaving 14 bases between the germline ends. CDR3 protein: CASRRGVFYEQYF. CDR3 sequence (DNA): TGTGCCAGCCGCAGGGGCGTCTTCTACGAGCAGTACTTC.

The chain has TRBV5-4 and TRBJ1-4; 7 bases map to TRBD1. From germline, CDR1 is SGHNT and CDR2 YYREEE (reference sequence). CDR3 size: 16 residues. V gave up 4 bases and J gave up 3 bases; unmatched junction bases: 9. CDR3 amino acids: CASSNYRQGSNEKLFF. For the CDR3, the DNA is TGTGCCAGCAGCAACTATAGACAGGGTTCTAATGAAAAACTGTTTTTT.

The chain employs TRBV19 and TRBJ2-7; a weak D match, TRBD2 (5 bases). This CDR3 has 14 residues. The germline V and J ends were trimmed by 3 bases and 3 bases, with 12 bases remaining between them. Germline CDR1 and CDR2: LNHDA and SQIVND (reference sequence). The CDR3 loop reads CASSIPGVLYEQYF. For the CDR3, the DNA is TGTGCCAGTAGTATTCCCGGGGTCCTCTACGAGCAGTACTTC.